This TCR beta chain was identified in a study (dated by TCRdb to about 2016). This clonotype has at least ten counts. The antigen it recognizes is unknown. No much larger clonotype is one base removed from it; base qualities were not supplied. The germline V gene yields MNHEY for CDR1 and SVGEGT for CDR2. Trimming takes 2 bases from V and 6 bases from J, and the germline ends sit 10 bases apart. CDR3 length: 14 amino acids, cysteine to phenylalanine. Just the 42-base CDR3 DNA is kept, in frame starting at base 1. The library was generated by RT-PCR. Sequenced on an Illumina MiSeq. Starting from the raw public reads, TCRdb applied fastp trimming at Q25, assembled clones with MiXCR and retained in-frame beta chains. For every CDR3 protein sequence, its rows merge into one entry that carries the most common genes and DNA. This sample has about 680,000 distinct CDR3 sequences in its table, and around 14% of those were observed once. Around 3.3% of the sample comes from the top ten.

Sequencing used memory CD4+ T cells from blood. The sequence links TRBV6-2 or TRBV6-3 to TRBJ2-2, with no reliable assignment of the D segment. This receptor was obtained from a female donor in good health, serving as a healthy control. The DNA reads TGTGCCAGCAGTTACCGGGTCATGGCCGGGGAGCTGTTTTTT. This is translated as CASSYRVMAGELFF.